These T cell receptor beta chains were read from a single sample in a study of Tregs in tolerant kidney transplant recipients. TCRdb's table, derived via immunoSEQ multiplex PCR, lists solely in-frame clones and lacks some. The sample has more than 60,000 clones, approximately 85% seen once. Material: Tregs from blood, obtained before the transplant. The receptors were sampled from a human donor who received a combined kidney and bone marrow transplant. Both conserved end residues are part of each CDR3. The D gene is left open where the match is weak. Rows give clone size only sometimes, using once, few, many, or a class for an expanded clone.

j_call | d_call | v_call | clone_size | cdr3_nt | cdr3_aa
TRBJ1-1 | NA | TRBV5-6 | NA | TGTGCCAGCAGCTTGGGGAGGAGTGTTATGAACACTGAAGCTTTCTTT | CASSLGRSVMNTEAFF
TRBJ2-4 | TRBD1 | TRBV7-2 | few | TGTGCCAGCAGCACCGGGACAGTAACTCCTCTAGCCAAAAACATTCAGTACTTC | CASSTGTVTPLAKNIQYF
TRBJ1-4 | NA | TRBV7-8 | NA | TGTGCCAGCAGCTTAGGAGATATTACAACTAATGAAAAACTGTTTTTT | CASSLGDITTNEKLFF
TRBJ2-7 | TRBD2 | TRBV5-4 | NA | TGTGCCAGCAGCTCCGCTAGCGGGGGGTTCTACGAGCAGTACTTC | CASSSASGGFYEQYF
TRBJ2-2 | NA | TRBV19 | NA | TGTGCCAGTAAAGGGCTGGAAACAGAAAACACCGGGGAGCTGTTTTTT | CASKGLETENTGELFF
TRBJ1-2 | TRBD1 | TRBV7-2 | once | TGTGCCAGCAGCACTACAGGACAGGGGGGCTATGGCTACACCTTC | CASSTTGQGGYGYTF
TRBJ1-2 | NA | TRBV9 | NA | TGTGCCAGCAGCGCCCTCGGCTATGGCTACACCTTC | CASSALGYGYTF
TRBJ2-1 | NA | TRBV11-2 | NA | TGTGCCAGCAGCACTCAGGTCAATGAGCAGTTCTTC | CASSTQVNEQFF
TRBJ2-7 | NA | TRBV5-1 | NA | TGCGCCAGCAGCTGGGGGGACAGCGAGCAGTACTTC | CASSWGDSEQYF
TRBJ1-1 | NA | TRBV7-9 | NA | TGTGCCAGCAGCGCCGGTCGGGGAGACACTGAAGCTTTCTTT | CASSAGRGDTEAFF
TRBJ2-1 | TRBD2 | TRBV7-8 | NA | TGTGCCAGCAGCTTACGACTAGCCACCCCCAATGAGCAGTTCTTC | CASSLRLATPNEQFF
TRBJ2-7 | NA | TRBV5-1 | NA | TGCGCCAGCAGCCTACAGGGTCCCTACGAGCAGTACTTC | CASSLQGPYEQYF
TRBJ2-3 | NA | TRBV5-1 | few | TGCGCCAGCAGCGGACCCGGGCCCCCTAGCACAGATACGCAGTATTTT | CASSGPGPPSTDTQYF
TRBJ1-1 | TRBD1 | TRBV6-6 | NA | TGTGCCAGCAGTTCCTGGACAGGGTGGACTGAAGCTTTCTTT | CASSSWTGWTEAFF
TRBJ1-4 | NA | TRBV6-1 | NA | TGTGCCAGCAGTGAGTTTGGGGGAGGATCTAATGAAAAACTGTTTTTT | CASSEFGGGSNEKLFF
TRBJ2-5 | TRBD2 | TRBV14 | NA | TGTGCCAGCAGCCAATCTACGTTCCTAGCGGGAGAGACCCAGTACTTC | CASSQSTFLAGETQYF
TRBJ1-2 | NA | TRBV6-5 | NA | TGTGCCAGCAGTCGGCAGCCCGACAGCAACTATGGCTACACCTTC | CASSRQPDSNYGYTF
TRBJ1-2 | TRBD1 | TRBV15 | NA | TGTGCCCCCAGCAGAGGGGGACAGGGGGGTAACTATGGCTACACCTTC | CAPSRGGQGGNYGYTF
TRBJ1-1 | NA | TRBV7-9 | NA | TGTGCCAGCAGCTTTACCCAAGGCACTGAAGCTTTCTTT | CASSFTQGTEAFF
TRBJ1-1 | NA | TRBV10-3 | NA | TGTGCCATCAGGGGGGCAACGGTAAAGAACACTGAAGCTTTCTTT | CAIRGATVKNTEAFF
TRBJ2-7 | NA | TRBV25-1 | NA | TGTGCCAGCAGTGTAGAAGGAGAGCAGTACTTC | CASSVEGEQYF
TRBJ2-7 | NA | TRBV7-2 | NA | TGTGCCAGCAGCATTGGGACCGATCTTAGGTTCTACGAGCAGTACTTC | CASSIGTDLRFYEQYF
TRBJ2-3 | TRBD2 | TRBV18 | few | TGTGCCAGCTCTCCTAGGCTAGCGGTTAGCACAGATACGCAGTATTTT | CASSPRLAVSTDTQYF
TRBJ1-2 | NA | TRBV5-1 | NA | TGCGCCAGCAGCTTGGCCAACAGGGAGGGAAGCTATGGCTACACCTTC | CASSLANREGSYGYTF
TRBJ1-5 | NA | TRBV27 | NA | TGTGCCAGCAGTCTTGTCGCGGGTCAGCCCCAGCATTTT | CASSLVAGQPQHF
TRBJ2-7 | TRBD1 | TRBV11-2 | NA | TGTGCCAGCATCGATACCGCAGGGGGCCCGATTGACGAGCAGTACTTC | CASIDTAGGPIDEQYF
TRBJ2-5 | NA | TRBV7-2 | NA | TGTGCCAGCAGCTTATCAGGGGAGACCCAGTACTTC | CASSLSGETQYF
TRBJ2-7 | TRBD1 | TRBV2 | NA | TGTGCCAGCAGTGAAGGGACAGGGGGCGTTATACCCTACGAGCAGTACTTC | CASSEGTGGVIPYEQYF
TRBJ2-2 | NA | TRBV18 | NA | TGTGCCAGCTCAGGGACCGGGGAGCTGTTTTTT | CASSGTGELFF
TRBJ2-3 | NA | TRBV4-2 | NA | TGTGCCAGCAGCCAGGCCGGGGGTACGCAGTATTTT | CASSQAGGTQYF
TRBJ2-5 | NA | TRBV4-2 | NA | TGTGCCAGCAGCCAAGATCCCCGTGAGACCCAGTACTTC | CASSQDPRETQYF
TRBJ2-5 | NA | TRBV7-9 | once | TGTGCCAGCAGCTTCAGTCGGAGGGCGGAGACCCAGTACTTC | CASSFSRRAETQYF
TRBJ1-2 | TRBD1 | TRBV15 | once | TGTGCCACCAGCAGACCGACAGGGGGAAGCGGTGGCTACACCTTC | CATSRPTGGSGGYTF
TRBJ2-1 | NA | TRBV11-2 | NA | TGTGCCAGCAGCTTAAGGACAGCAGAGGCCTACAATGAGCAGTTCTTC | CASSLRTAEAYNEQFF
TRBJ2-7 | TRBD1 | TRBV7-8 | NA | TGTGCCAGCAGCTTCTCTTGGACAGGGGTTCAGGAGCAGTACTTC | CASSFSWTGVQEQYF
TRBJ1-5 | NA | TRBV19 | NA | TGTGCCAGTAGTATCGGACAGTTCAATCAGCCCCAGCATTTT | CASSIGQFNQPQHF
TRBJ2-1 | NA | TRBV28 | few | TGTGCCACCTCCTCCTACAATGAGCAGTTCTTC | CATSSYNEQFF
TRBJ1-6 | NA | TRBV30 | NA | TGTGCCCCCCCGCGGGGATCGCCCCTCCACTTT | CAPPRGSPLHF
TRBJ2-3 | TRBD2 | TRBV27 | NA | TGTGCCAGCAGCACTAGCGGATCGTATAGCACATATACGCAGTATTTT | CASSTSGSYSTYTQYF
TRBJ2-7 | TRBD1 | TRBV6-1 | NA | TGTGCCAGCAGACCCCGGGACAGTTCCTACGAGCAGTACTTC | CASRPRDSSYEQYF
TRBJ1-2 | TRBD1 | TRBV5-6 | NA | TGTGCCAGCAGCTTATCAGGGGGCCGTGGCTACACCTTC | CASSLSGGRGYTF
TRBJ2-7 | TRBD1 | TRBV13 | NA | TGTGCCAGCAGCTTAGACAGGGGGCCTTACGAGCAGTACTTC | CASSLDRGPYEQYF
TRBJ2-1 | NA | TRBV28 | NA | TGTGCCAGCAGTCCCATAAACCGGGTGAATGAGCAGTTCTTC | CASSPINRVNEQFF